Following are 5 T cell receptor beta chains from one sample sequenced in a study of T-cell memory formation after mild COVID-19. MiXCR, run by TCRdb on the 5' RACE reads, gives a single entry per CDR3 protein. The table has roughly 170,000 distinct CDR3 sequences, 20% to 25% seen once. The sequenced sample consisted of PBMCs or a T cell subset sorted from them (not recorded which). These receptors were obtained from an adult woman who had mild COVID-19 (a few samples of this study predate the infection). Cell type and time point are not known.

At least ten counts were recorded for this clonotype. The chain employs TRBV7-7 and TRBJ2-1, with D perhaps given as TRBD1 or TRBD2 (5 bases each). Germline V gives CDR1 SSHAT, CDR2 FNYEAQ (reference sequence). The CDR3 runs 15 residues. Trimming removed 1 base from V and 1 base from J, with 8 bases in between. This chain's CDR3 is CASSLDGASYNEQFF. The CDR3, as DNA: TGTGCCAGCAGCTTAGACGGGGCTTCCTACAATGAGCAGTTCTTC.

V is TRBV19 and J is TRBJ2-4; no clear D. V shed 3 bases and J shed 5 bases, with 11 bases lying between them. The CDR3 spans 14 residues. Germline lookup yields CDR1 LNHDA and CDR2 SQIVND (reference sequence). CDR3 DNA sequence: TGTGCCAGTAGTATTTCAGCGTCTGAAAACATTCAGTACTTC. This gives the protein CASSISASENIQYF.

This chain connects TRBV7-6 to TRBJ2-1; no firm D call. Germline CDR1 reads SGHVS; CDR2 reads FNYEAQ. The CDR3 loop spans 15 amino acids. The V gene lost 3 bases and the J gene lost 1 base, with 10 bases spanning the gap. The CDR3 spells CASSFRHVSYNEQFF. CDR3 in DNA: TGTGCCAGCAGCTTCCGTCATGTGTCCTACAATGAGCAGTTCTTC.

The chain combines TRBV12-3 or TRBV12-4 with TRBJ1-2, with 8 nucleotides matching TRBD1. V was pared by 4 bases and J by 4 bases, with 2 bases of the junction left unmatched. The CDR3 totals 13 residues. DNA of the CDR3: TGTGCCAGCAGTTCCGACAGGGGCTATGGCTACACCTTC. Amino acids: CASSSDRGYGYTF.

The genes are TRBV24-1 and TRBJ2-2; D gene unclear. The germline V gene has CDR1 KGHDR and CDR2 SFDVKD. Trimming stripped 7 bases from V and 5 bases from J, with 7 bases between. This CDR3 contains 12 residues. CDR3 DNA sequence: TGTGCCACCAGGAAAAGAACCGGGGAGCTGTTTTTT. Translation gives CATRKRTGELFF.